This TCR beta chain emerged from a study of identical twins. Notes on the study in general: Excess sharing by twins proved weaker in beta out-of-frame sequences.

A universal primer site was incorporated via template switching, and the cDNA contained unique molecular identifiers. TCRdb re-called the 5' RACE reads with MiXCR, one entry per CDR3 protein. The profile covers 600,000 to 850,000 distinct CDR3 sequences, with about 20% appearing a single time and roughly 14% taken by the ten largest. The sample holds a few counts of this clonotype. Its target is not known. The length of the CDR3 is 12 residues. Germline CDR1 SGHVS, CDR2 FQNEAQ. The V gene end was trimmed by 7 bases and the J gene end by 4 bases; junction bases not matched to a gene: 4. The same specimen was also included in a second study, on T cells expressing NK-cell markers. That publication notes: Sorted T-cell subsets CD3+CD56+NKG2C+, CD3+CD56+NKG2C- and CD3+CD56-NKG2C+ were TCR beta-sequenced. Once again these clonotypes came out on top in the CD3+CD56-NKG2C+ fraction of a few donors.

Sequencing used PBMCs. V and J are TRBV7-8 and TRBJ2-7; 7 nucleotides agree with TRBD2. This receptor was taken from a woman under 30 in good health. This chain's CDR3 is CASKPSGYEQYF. The CDR3 bases are TGTGCCAGCAAGCCTAGCGGATACGAGCAGTACTTC.